This T cell receptor beta chain was documented in a study of T cell responses to AZD1222 COVID-19 vaccine. To note about this clone: Its antigen is unknown.

The data were produced by immunoSEQ multiplex PCR, yet TCRdb's version contains in-frame clones alone and is incomplete. The repertoire holds 150,000 to 180,000 clones, roughly nine tenths seen once, with less than 3.5% in the top ten. Study findings and constraints: The sample set comprised mostly white British donors with more females, and clonal diversity was possibly underestimated. The breadth and depth of Spike-specific TCRs increased once two AZD1222 doses had been given. The CD4 TCRs associated with vaccination extended across spike and predominated at 160-218 and 743-854. AZD1222 recipients seropositive at baseline numbered only 5 to 7.

The sequence derives from an adult in good health. The sample in question was peripheral blood, obtained on day 0 of AZD1222 vaccination.

CDR3: CSASNQGRIVGQFF. In DNA form, the CDR3 reads TGCAGTGCTAGTAACCAGGGGCGTATAGTTGGGCAGTTCTTC. The gene calls are TRBV20-1 and TRBJ2-1, with D possibly being TRBD1 (6 bases). CDR1 DFQATT and CDR2 SNEGSKA come from the germline V gene (reference sequence). The CDR3 runs to 14 residues. Trimming removed 3 bases from V and 12 bases from J, with 21 bases in between.